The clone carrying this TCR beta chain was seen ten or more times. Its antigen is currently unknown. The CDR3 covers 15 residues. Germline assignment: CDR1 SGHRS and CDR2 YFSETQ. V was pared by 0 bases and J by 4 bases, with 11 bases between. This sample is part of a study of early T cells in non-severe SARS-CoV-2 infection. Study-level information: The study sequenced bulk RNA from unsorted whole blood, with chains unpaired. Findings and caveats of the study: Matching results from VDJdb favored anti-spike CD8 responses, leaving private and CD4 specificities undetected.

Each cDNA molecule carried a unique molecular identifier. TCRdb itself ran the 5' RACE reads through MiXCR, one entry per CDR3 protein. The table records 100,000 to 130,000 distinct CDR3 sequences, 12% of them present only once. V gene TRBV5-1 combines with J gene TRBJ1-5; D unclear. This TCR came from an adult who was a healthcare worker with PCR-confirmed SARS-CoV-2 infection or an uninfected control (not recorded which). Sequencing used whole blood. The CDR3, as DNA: TGCGCCAGCAGCTTGGCTGAGCAGAGTAATCAGCCCCAGCATTTT. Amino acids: CASSLAEQSNQPQHF.